What follows are 10 T cell receptor beta chains derived from one specimen sequenced in a study of a mutant IDH1 vaccine in newly diagnosed glioma. Here immunoSEQ multiplex PCR was the method, and the copy in TCRdb shows in-frame clones only, minus some. In the table there are under 35,000 clones, 75% to 90% of which are singletons. Time point given: baseline, week 1 (first vaccination visit). Stated treatment: pre-vaccination baseline after standard-of-care therapy. Here the sequenced sample was PBMCs, taken from a glioma patient treated with radiotherapy, temozolomide or both. These receptor sequences come from a woman aged 40 to 55 with glioma.

The chain recombines TRBV5-8 with TRBJ1-5; D ambiguous. The CDR3 length is 15 residues. Germline values: CDR1 SGHTS, CDR2 YDEGEE. V lost 0 bases, J lost 9 bases, and 16 bases lay in between. The CDR3 DNA follows: TGTGCCAGCAGCTTGGCCAGGTCTTCATTTCGGCCCCAGCATTTT. Amino acids: CASSLARSSFRPQHF.

V is TRBV5-6 and J is TRBJ1-6; 9 positions match TRBD1. The CDR3 extends over 16 amino acids. The V gene's germline CDR1 is SGHDT and CDR2 YYEEEE. Trimming removed 0 bases from V and 6 bases from J; junction bases left unmatched: 4. Here the CDR3 DNA reads TGTGCCAGCAGCTTGGTCGGGACAGGGCCTAATTCACCCCTCCACTTT. Its protein is CASSLVGTGPNSPLHF. Complete variable domain (other parts from reference TRBV5-6 and TRBJ1-6): DAGVTQSPTHLIKTRGQQVTLRCSPKSGHDTVSWYQQALGQGPQFIFQYYEEEERQRGNFPDRFSGHQFPNYSSELNVNALLLGDSALYLCASSLVGTGPNSPLHFGNGTRLTVT.

This rearrangement joins TRBV18 to TRBJ2-7; 12 bases fit TRBD2. Germline CDR1 KGHSH, CDR2 LQKENI. V dropped 3 bases and J dropped 1; count of bases not matched to a gene: 1. The CDR3 consists of 15 residues. CDR3 coding DNA: TGTGCCAGCTCACCTACTAGCGGGGGGTCCTACGAGCAGTACTTC. Translating gives CASSPTSGGSYEQYF.

The CDR3, as DNA: TGCAGCGTCGCCCCCGTGCCGAGCTACGAGCAGTACTTC. Amino acids: CSVAPVPSYEQYF. The genes are TRBV29-1 and TRBJ2-7; no definite D call. There are 13 residues in the CDR3. Trimming removed 6 bases from V and 3 bases from J, with 15 bases in between. The V gene's germline CDR1 is SQVTM and CDR2 ANQGSEA.

The table lists this clone with a count of one. The rearrangement uses TRBV29-1 and TRBJ1-1, with D unclear. CDR1 and CDR2 from the germline V gene are SQVTM and ANQGSEA. V lost 2 bases and J 3 bases, leaving 10 bases between the germline ends. This CDR3 spans 13 amino acids. CDR3: CSVEHIGYTEAFF. The DNA of the CDR3 is TGCAGCGTTGAACATATCGGGTACACTGAAGCTTTCTTT.

The J gene is TRBJ1-2, the V gene TRBV7-9; D may be TRBD1 (5 bases). V lost 5 bases to trimming and J lost 2 bases, with 18 bases between them. Germline V lookup: CDR1 SEHNR, CDR2 FQNEAQ (reference sequence). The CDR3 extends over 16 amino acids. The CDR3 loop is CASSPNTYRRNYGYTF. CDR3 bases: TGTGCCAGCAGCCCAAATACCTACAGGAGGAACTATGGCTACACCTTC.

The V gene is TRBV5-1, the J gene TRBJ2-7, with D maybe TRBD2 (6 bases). Looked up from germline, CDR1 is SGHRS and CDR2 is YFSETQ. Trimming removed 0 bases from V and 2 bases from J, with 15 bases in between. The CDR3 has 16 residues. The CDR3 sequence is CASSLVLGTGAYEQYF. DNA of the CDR3: TGCGCCAGCAGCTTGGTTTTAGGGACGGGAGCCTACGAGCAGTACTTC. Full variable domain (rest looked up from reference TRBV5-1 and TRBJ2-7): KAGVTQTPRYLIKTRGQQVTLSCSPISGHRSVSWYQQTPGQGLQFLFEYFSETQRNKGNFPGRFSGRQFSNSRSEMNVSTLELGDSALYLCASSLVLGTGAYEQYFGPGTRLTVT.

The V gene is TRBV4-1, the J gene TRBJ2-2; a possible D gene is TRBD1 (6 bases). This CDR3 comprises 14 residues. Germline CDR1 and CDR2: MGHRA and YSYEKL. Trimming shortened V by 4 bases and J by 6 bases, and 12 bases separated the two germline ends. The CDR3 nucleotides are TGCGCCAGCAGCCCCAGGGGAGTGCCCGGGGAGCTGTTTTTT. It translates to CASSPRGVPGELFF.

V gene TRBV5-6 combines with J gene TRBJ1-3; TRBD1 matches at 11 bases. After removal of 0 bases from V and 3 bases from J, the junction contained 8 bases not matched to a gene. Germline V lookup: CDR1 SGHDT, CDR2 YYEEEE. The CDR3 has 18 amino acids. CDR3 residues: CASSLVRDRGFGGNTIYF. CDR3 DNA sequence: TGTGCCAGCAGCTTGGTCCGGGACAGGGGGTTTGGTGGAAACACCATATATTTT.

The chain employs TRBV15 and TRBJ2-7; D ambiguous. Germline CDR1 and CDR2: LNHNV and YYDKDF (reference sequence). This CDR3 has 14 amino acids. V lost 2 bases and J lost 5, with 13 bases in between. The CDR3 spells CATSRLLKGHEQYF. The CDR3 DNA reads as TGTGCCACCAGCAGACTTCTCAAGGGCCACGAGCAGTACTTC.